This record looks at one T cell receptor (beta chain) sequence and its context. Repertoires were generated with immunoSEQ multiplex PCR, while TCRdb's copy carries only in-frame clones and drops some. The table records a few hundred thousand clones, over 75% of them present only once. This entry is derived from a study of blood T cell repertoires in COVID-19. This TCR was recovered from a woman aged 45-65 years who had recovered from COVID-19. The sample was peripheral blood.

CDR3 nucleotide sequence: TGTGCCAGCAGTTTACTGTACGGGGGGTATGGCTACACCTTC. This encodes CASSLLYGGYGYTF. The genes are TRBV28 and TRBJ1-2; tentative D call: TRBD1 (5 bases). The CDR3 runs 14 residues. V lost 2 bases and J 5 bases, leaving 12 bases between the germline ends. Germline CDR1 MDHEN, CDR2 SYDVKM.